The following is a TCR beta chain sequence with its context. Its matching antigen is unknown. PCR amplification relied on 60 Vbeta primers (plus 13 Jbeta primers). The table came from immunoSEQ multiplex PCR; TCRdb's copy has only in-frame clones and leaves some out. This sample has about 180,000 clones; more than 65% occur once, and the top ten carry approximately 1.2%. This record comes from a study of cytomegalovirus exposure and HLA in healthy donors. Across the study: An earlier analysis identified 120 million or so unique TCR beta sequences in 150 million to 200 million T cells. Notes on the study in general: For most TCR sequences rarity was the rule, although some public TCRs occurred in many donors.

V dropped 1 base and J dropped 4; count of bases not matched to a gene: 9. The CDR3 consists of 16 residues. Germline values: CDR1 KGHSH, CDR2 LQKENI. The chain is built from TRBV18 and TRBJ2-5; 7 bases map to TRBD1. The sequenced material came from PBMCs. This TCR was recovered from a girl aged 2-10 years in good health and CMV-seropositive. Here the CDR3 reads CASSPRGGSGGETQYF. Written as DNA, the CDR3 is TGTGCCAGCTCACCACGAGGGGGCTCAGGGGGAGAGACCCAGTACTTC.